The sequence of this T cell receptor (beta chain) was determined in a study of regulatory T cells in long-lasting Graves disease. Overall study findings and caveats: Newly diagnosed disease favored TRBV20-1 and TRBJ2-1 over persistent disease.

Library construction for TCR beta used iRepertoire HTBI primers and Arm-PCR of CDR3 regions. Original methodology: The samples yielded approximately 62 TRBV and roughly 15 TRBJ segments. Each CDR3 protein gets one entry after TCRdb re-called the multiplex PCR reads with MiXCR. It is TCRdb's table, rather than the study itself, that gives the V and J calls and clone size. The data hold some 220,000 distinct CDR3 sequences, with approximately 19% observed a single time. With V trimmed by 6 bases and J by 2 bases, 10 bases remained unmatched. The CDR3 totals 16 residues. Germline-derived CDR1 and CDR2 are LNHDA and SQIVND (reference sequence). As for time point: newly diagnosed GD, antithyroid drugs for less than 3 months. Extracted RNA from PBMCs served as the source of the TCR library. This clonotype appeared many times. Its matching antigen is unknown. This same sample was also taken into another study, of T cells in Graves' hyperthyroidism and ophthalmopathy. That paper states: In the blood, most expanded thyroid clonotypes above 0.001 appeared as well.

This sequence joins TRBV19 and TRBJ2-1; 7 bases agree with TRBD1. This TCR derives from a woman in her twenties or thirties with Graves disease. This sample comprised peripheral blood mononuclear cells (PBMCs), obtained at new diagnosis, from a patient treated with antithyroid drugs. The CDR3, as DNA: TGTGCCAGTAGCCGTGCGACAGGGAGAGCCTACAATGAGCAGTTCTTC. This translates into CASSRATGRAYNEQFF.